One and the same sample provided the 2 T cell receptor beta chains below, sequenced in a study of blood T cell repertoires in COVID-19. TCRdb's copy holds only in-frame clones and misses some; the assay was immunoSEQ multiplex PCR. The sample lists around 270,000 clones, 80% to 90% occurring once. Specimen: peripheral blood. All receptors derive from a woman aged 45-60 years with acute or convalescent COVID-19.

The chain joins TRBV7-3 to TRBJ2-2; 12 bases fit TRBD2. This CDR3 is 17 amino acids long. CDR1 is SGHTA and CDR2 is FQGTGA in the germline V gene. After removal of 5 bases from V and 1 base from J, the junction contained 5 bases not matched to a gene. The CDR3 here is CASSPSGLAGNTGELFF. In DNA form, the CDR3 reads TGTGCCAGCAGCCCATCGGGACTAGCGGGGAACACCGGGGAGCTGTTTTTT.

V and J are TRBV28 and TRBJ1-6, with D hard to call. Germline CDR1 MDHEN, CDR2 SYDVKM. This CDR3 contains 14 residues. The V end lost 11 bases, the J end lost 3 bases, and 14 bases lay between the germline ends. CDR3 residues: CAGGGQIYNSPLHF. The DNA for the CDR3 is TGTGCCGGCGGCGGCCAGATCTATAATTCACCCCTCCACTTT. Looking up the rest from reference TRBV28 and TRBJ1-6 gives the full variable domain: DVKVTQSSRYLVKRTGEKVFLECVQDMDHENMFWYRQDPGLGLRLIYFSYDVKMKEKGDIPEGYSVSREKKERFSLILESASTNQTSMYLCAGGGQIYNSPLHFGNGTRLTVT.